This T cell receptor (beta chain) appears in the sequencing data of a study of T cells after posttransplantation cyclophosphamide. Study results and limitations: Tissue-infiltrating T cells from skin or gut overlapped little with blood T cells. Later post-transplant blood repertoires were often dominated by donor CD8+ memory clones.

Cyclophosphamide on days +3 and +4 followed busulfan-fludarabine conditioning and a marrow graft. This CDR3 comprises 15 residues. Trimming cost V 5 bases and J 4 bases; bases outside gene matches: 5. CDR1 PRHDT and CDR2 FYEKMQ come from the germline V gene (reference sequence). The protocol was immunoSEQ multiplex PCR, while the TCRdb copy is restricted to in-frame clones and leaves out a portion. The sample shows tens of thousands of clones, none of them appearing just once. This clone has at least ten counts. Its target is not known. The sequence derives from a male patient aged 18 to 35 who received an allogeneic stem cell transplant from a related donor, was CMV-positive, and had no GVHD. Certain T cells may be donor cells from the graft. Specimen: PBMCs, collected after allogeneic stem cell transplant with posttransplant cyclophosphamide. The gene calls are TRBV13 and TRBJ1-2; 12 bases map to TRBD1. CDR3 in amino acids: CASSPGTGGGYGYTF. Written as DNA, the CDR3 is TGTGCCAGCAGCCCGGGGACAGGGGGCGGCTATGGCTACACCTTC. Supplemented by reference TRBV13 and TRBJ1-2, the full variable domain reads AAGVIQSPRHLIKEKRETATLKCYPIPRHDTVYWYQQGPGQDPQFLISFYEKMQSDKGSIPDRFSAQQFSDYHSELNMSSLELGDSALYFCASSPGTGGGYGYTFGSGTRLTVV.